The 8 T cell receptor beta chains given below trace back to one sample, sequenced in a study of type 1 regulatory T cells. Their target antigens are unknown. TCRdb itself ran the reads through MiXCR, one entry per CDR3 protein. The sample lists roughly 60,000 distinct CDR3 sequences, 62% occurring once. Sample: cultured non-Tr1 T cells, either the whole culture or a sorted T cell fraction (not recorded which). The receptor source for this set is a human donor in good health.

The chain combines TRBV7-2 with TRBJ1-1; D gene ambiguous. Germline V gene data show CDR1 as SGHTA and CDR2 as FQGNSA. The V end was cut by 1 base, the J end by 2 bases, with 8 bases between. The CDR3 is 14 residues long. The CDR3 here is CASSLVDGNTEAFF. The CDR3 DNA is TGTGCCAGCAGCTTAGTTGACGGTAACACTGAAGCTTTCTTT.

J is TRBJ1-1 and V is TRBV5-1; 7 bases are shared with TRBD1. The V and J ends lost 4 bases and 3 bases, in that order; junction bases with no gene match: 3. Germline CDR1 is SGHRS and CDR2 is YFSETQ. The CDR3 sequence is 13 residues long. The DNA for the CDR3 is TGCGCCAGCAGCCCCGGGACAGACACTGAAGCTTTCTTT. It encodes CASSPGTDTEAFF.

V usage is TRBV7-2 and J usage is TRBJ1-5; D is unclear. V lost 5 bases and J lost 6, with 11 bases in between. There are 13 residues in the CDR3. Germline V gene data show CDR1 as SGHTA and CDR2 as FQGNSA. The DNA of the CDR3 is TGTGCCAGCAGCCCGTCTCCGGGTCAGCCCCAGCATTTT. Its translation is CASSPSPGQPQHF.

The chain couples TRBV5-1 to TRBJ2-3; D not certain. The germline V gene encodes CDR1 SGHRS and CDR2 YFSETQ. Trimming stripped 1 base from V and 0 bases from J, with 6 bases between. CDR3 size: 14 residues. CDR3 region: CASSLSQSTDTQYF. The CDR3 DNA sequence: TGCGCCAGCAGCTTGAGCCAGAGCACAGATACGCAGTATTTT. Full variable domain (remainder filled in from reference TRBV5-1 and TRBJ2-3): KAGVTQTPRYLIKTRGQQVTLSCSPISGHRSVSWYQQTPGQGLQFLFEYFSETQRNKGNFPGRFSGRQFSNSRSEMNVSTLELGDSALYLCASSLSQSTDTQYFGPGTRLTVL.

The chain couples TRBV5-1 to TRBJ2-5; TRBD2 might be the D (7 bases). Looked up from germline, CDR1 is SGHRS and CDR2 is YFSETQ. The CDR3 consists of 18 residues. Trimming pared 9 bases from V and 1 base from J, leaving 28 bases between. The CDR3 DNA follows: TGCGCCACCCAGAGGGGGGCTAGCGGAGACTACCCCCAAGAGACCCAGTACTTC. This translates into CATQRGASGDYPQETQYF.

CDR3 sequence reads: CASSLLWSGANVLTF. DNA of the CDR3: TGTGCCAGCAGTTTATTGTGGTCTGGGGCCAACGTCCTGACTTTC. J is TRBJ2-6 and V is TRBV28; no definite D call. The CDR3 is 15 residues long. The ends were cut back, 1 base at V and 1 base at J, with 5 bases in the middle. CDR1 and CDR2 (germline): MDHEN, SYDVKM.

The table lists this clonotype with a few counts. CDR3 region: CSAGTSGTGPTDTQYF. CDR3 nucleotide sequence: TGCAGTGCAGGGACTAGCGGGACGGGCCCCACAGATACGCAGTATTTT. The chain is built from TRBV20-1 and TRBJ2-3; 13 nucleotides match TRBD2. The germline V gene encodes CDR1 DFQATT and CDR2 SNEGSKA (reference sequence). Losses at the gene ends were 6 bases for V and 2 bases for J; bases not matched to a gene: 8. The CDR3 totals 16 residues.

CDR3 residues: CTPRAGGWNEQFF. CDR3 coding DNA: TGCACCCCCCGAGCGGGAGGTTGGAATGAGCAGTTCTTC. The chain recombines TRBV20-1 with TRBJ2-1; TRBD2 matches 9 bases. The germline V gene encodes CDR1 DFQATT and CDR2 SNEGSKA (reference sequence). This CDR3 has 13 residues.